The present TCR beta chain was sequenced within a study of cytomegalovirus exposure and HLA in healthy donors. Study results and limitations: Beyond CMV serostatus, there was no information to go on about immune exposure. TCR beta chains associated with HLA were, in a later analysis, more clonally expanded than equally common others. In vitro testing confirmed three CMV-associated chains as specific for CMV antigens. HLA alleles were associated with some 16,000 TCR beta sequences in a later analysis at 0.05 false discovery rate.

CDR3 length equals 16 residues. Trimming left V 3 bases short and J 8 bases short, with 25 bases between. From germline, CDR1 is SQVTM and CDR2 ANQGSEA. The primer mix had 60 Vbeta and 13 Jbeta primers. Some clones are missing from TCRdb's copy, which holds only in-frame ones; the method was immunoSEQ multiplex PCR. This table has about 160,000 clones, less than 90% appearing once. Regarding this clone: Its antigen is unidentified.

The clonotype was recovered from a man aged 25 to 45 in good health and CMV-seronegative. This chain uses TRBV29-1 with TRBJ1-2; D uncertain. The sequencing input was PBMCs. CDR3 coding DNA: TGCAGCGTTGAGCCGGCTATAGTTCTTTTCCTGGAGGGCTACACCTTC. This gives the protein CSVEPAIVLFLEGYTF.